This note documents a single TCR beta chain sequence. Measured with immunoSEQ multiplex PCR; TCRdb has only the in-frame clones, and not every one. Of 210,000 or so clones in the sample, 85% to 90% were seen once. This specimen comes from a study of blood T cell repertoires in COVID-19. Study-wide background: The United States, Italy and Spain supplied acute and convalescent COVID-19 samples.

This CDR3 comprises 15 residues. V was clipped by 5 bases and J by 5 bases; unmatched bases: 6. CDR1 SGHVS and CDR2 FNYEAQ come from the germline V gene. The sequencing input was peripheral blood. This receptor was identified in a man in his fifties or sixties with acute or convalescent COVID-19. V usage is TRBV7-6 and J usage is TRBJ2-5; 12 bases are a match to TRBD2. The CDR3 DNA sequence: TGTGCCAGCAGCACGAGGACTAGCGGGGTCGAGACCCAGTACTTC. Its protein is CASSTRTSGVETQYF.